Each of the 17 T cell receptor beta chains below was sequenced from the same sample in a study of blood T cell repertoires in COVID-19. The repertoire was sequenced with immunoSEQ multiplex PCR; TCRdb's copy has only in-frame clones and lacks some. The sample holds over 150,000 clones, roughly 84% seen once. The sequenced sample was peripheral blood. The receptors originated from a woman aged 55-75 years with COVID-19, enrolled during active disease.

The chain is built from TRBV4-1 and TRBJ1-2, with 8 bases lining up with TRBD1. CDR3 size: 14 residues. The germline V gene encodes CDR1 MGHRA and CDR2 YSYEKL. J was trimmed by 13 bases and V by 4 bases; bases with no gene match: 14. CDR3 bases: TGCGCCAGCAGCCTCGGACAGGGAAATATCCTGACCACCTTC. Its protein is CASSLGQGNILTTF.

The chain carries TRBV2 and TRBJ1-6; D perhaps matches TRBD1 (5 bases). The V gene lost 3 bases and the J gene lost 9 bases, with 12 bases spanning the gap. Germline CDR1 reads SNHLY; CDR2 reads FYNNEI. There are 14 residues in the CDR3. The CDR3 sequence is CASSEEGISSPLHF. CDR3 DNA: TGTGCCAGCAGTGAGGAGGGGATCTCTTCACCCCTCCACTTT.

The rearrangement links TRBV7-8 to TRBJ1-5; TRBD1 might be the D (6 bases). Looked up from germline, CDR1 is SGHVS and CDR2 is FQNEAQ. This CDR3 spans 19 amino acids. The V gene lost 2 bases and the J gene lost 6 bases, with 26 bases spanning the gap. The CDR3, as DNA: TGTGCCAGCAGCTTACAGGGGATACAGGGAGCTATCCGAGGTCAGCCCCAGCATTTT. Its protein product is CASSLQGIQGAIRGQPQHF.

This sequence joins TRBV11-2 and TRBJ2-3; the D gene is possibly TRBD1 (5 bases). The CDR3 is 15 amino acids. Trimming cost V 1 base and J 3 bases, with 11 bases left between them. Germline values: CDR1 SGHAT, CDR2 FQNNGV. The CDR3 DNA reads TGTGCCAGCAGCTTAGGGTCAGGGTTAACAGATACGCAGTATTTT. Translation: CASSLGSGLTDTQYF. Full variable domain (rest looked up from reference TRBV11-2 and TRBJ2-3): EAGVAQSPRYKIIEKRQSVAFWCNPISGHATLYWYQQILGQGPKLLIQFQNNGVVDDSQLPKDRFSAERLKGVDSTLKIQPAKLEDSAVYLCASSLGSGLTDTQYFGPGTRLTVL.

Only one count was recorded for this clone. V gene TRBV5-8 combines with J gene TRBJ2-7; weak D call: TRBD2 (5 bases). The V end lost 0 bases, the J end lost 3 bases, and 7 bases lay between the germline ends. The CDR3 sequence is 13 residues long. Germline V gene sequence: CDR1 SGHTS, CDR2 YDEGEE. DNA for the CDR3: TGTGCCAGCAGCTTGGGACGGGACTACGAGCAGTACTTC. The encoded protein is CASSLGRDYEQYF.

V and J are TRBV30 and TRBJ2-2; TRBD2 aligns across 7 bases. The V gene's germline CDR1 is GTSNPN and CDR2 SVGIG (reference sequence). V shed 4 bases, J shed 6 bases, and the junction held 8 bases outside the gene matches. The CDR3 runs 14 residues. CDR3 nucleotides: TGTGCCTGGACCCGGACTAGGCGTGCCGGGGAGCTGTTTTTT. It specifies CAWTRTRRAGELFF.

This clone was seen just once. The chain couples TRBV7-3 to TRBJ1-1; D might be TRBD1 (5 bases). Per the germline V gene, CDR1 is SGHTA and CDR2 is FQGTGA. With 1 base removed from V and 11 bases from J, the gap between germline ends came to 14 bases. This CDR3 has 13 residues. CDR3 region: CASSLSGAGNAFF. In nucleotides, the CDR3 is TGTGCCAGCAGCTTAAGTGGGGCAGGGAACGCTTTCTTT.

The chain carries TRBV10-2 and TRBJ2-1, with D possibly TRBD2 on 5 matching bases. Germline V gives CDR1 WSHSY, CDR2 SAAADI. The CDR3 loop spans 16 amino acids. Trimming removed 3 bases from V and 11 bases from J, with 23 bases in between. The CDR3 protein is CASSDPHGADPRKQFF. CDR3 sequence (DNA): TGCGCCAGCAGTGACCCTCATGGAGCGGACCCAAGGAAGCAGTTCTTC.

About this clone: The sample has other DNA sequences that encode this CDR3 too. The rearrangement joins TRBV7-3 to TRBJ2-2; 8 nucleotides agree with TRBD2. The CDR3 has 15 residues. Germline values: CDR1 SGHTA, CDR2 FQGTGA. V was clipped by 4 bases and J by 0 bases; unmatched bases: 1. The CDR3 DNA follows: TGTGCCAGCAGCTCGGGACTAGCGAACACCGGGGAGCTGTTTTTT. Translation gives CASSSGLANTGELFF.

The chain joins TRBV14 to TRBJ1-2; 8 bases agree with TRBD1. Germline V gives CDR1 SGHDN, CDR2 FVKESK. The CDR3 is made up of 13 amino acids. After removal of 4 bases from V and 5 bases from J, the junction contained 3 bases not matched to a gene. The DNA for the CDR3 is TGTGCCAGCAGCCCCCGACAGGGGTATGGCTACACCTTC. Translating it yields CASSPRQGYGYTF.

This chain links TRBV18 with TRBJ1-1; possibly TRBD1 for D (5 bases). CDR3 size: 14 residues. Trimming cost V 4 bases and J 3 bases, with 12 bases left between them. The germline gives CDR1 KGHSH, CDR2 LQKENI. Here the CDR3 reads CASSRQSGDTEAFF. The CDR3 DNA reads TGTGCCAGCTCACGACAGTCTGGGGACACTGAAGCTTTCTTT.

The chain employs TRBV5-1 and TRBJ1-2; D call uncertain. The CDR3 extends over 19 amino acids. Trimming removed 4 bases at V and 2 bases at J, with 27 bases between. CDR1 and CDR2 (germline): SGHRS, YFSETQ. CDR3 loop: CASSPDPGLSFSFNYGYTF. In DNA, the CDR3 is TGCGCCAGCAGCCCCGATCCTGGCCTCTCATTCTCCTTCAACTATGGCTACACCTTC.

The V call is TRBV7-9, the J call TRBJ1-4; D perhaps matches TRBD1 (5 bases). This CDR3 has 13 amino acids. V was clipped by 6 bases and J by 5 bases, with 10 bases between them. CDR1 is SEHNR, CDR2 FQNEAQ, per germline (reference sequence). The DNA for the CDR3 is TGTGCCAGCAGTCCGGACACGAATGAAAAACTGTTTTTT. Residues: CASSPDTNEKLFF.

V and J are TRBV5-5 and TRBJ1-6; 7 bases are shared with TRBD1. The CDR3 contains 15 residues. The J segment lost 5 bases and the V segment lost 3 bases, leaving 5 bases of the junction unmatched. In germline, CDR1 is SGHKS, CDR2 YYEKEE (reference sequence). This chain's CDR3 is CASSSLGTDNSPLHF. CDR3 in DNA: TGTGCCAGCAGCTCCTTGGGGACAGATAATTCACCCCTCCACTTT. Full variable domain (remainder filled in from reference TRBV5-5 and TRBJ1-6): DAGVTQSPTHLIKTRGQQVTLRCSPISGHKSVSWYQQVLGQGPQFIFQYYEKEERGRGNFPDRFSARQFPNYSSELNVNALLLGDSALYLCASSSLGTDNSPLHFGNGTRLTVT.

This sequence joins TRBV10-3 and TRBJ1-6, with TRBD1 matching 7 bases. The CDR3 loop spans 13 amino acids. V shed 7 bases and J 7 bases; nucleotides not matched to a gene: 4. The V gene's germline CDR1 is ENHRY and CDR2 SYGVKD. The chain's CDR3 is CAITGGLNSPLHF. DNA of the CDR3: TGTGCCATCACAGGGGGTTTGAATTCACCCCTCCACTTT.

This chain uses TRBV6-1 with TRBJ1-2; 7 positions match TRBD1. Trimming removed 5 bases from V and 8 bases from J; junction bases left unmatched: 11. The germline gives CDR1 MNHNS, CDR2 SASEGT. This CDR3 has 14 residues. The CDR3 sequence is CASSPRTGSMGYTF. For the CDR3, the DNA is TGTGCCAGCAGTCCTCGGACAGGAAGTATGGGCTACACCTTC.

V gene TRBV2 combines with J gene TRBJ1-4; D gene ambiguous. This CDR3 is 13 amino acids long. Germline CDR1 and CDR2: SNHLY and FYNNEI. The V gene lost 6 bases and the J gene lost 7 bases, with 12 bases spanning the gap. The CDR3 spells CASRGGLSEKLFF. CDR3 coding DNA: TGTGCCAGCAGGGGAGGGTTAAGTGAAAAACTGTTTTTT.